The 20 T cell receptor beta chains given below trace back to one sample, sequenced in a study of PD-1 blockade in classical Hodgkin lymphoma. Every patient experienced relapse after autologous stem cell transplantation, and brentuximab vedotin exposure varied. Sequencing was performed with immunoSEQ multiplex PCR; in TCRdb, only in-frame clones are kept and a portion is missing. In the table there are over 35,000 clones, around three quarters of which are singletons. Sequenced material: peripheral blood mononuclear cells (PBMCs), taken before the second cycle of nivolumab. These TCRs come from a human donor with classical Hodgkin lymphoma.

The CDR3 region is CASSEATSGGPDTQYF. The CDR3 nucleotides read TGTGCCAGCAGTGAAGCGACTAGCGGGGGCCCAGATACGCAGTATTTT. V usage is TRBV6-1 and J usage is TRBJ2-3, with 12 positions matching TRBD2. The CDR3 sequence is 16 residues long. V lost 0 bases to trimming and J lost 4 bases; unmatched junction nucleotides: 2. The V gene's germline CDR1 is MNHNS and CDR2 SASEGT.

The chain combines TRBV12-5 with TRBJ2-7, with a possible D match to TRBD1 (6 bases). The CDR3 totals 13 residues. CDR1 and CDR2 (germline): LGHNT, FRNRAP. Trimming removed 0 bases from V and 7 bases from J, with 10 bases in between. CDR3 nucleotides: TGTGCTAGTGGTTTGGTACTCGGACAGGAGCAGTACTTC. Protein product: CASGLVLGQEQYF.

The chain carries TRBV5-4 and TRBJ2-2; 14 positions agree with TRBD2. Germline CDR1 SGHNT, CDR2 YYREEE (reference sequence). V lost 7 bases, J lost 6 bases, and 8 bases stayed unmatched. The CDR3 length is 16 residues. This CDR3 is CASYNAGLAGAGELFF. In DNA form, the CDR3 reads TGTGCCAGCTACAACGCGGGACTAGCGGGAGCCGGGGAGCTGTTTTTT.

This clone has a handful of counts. The chain couples TRBV30 to TRBJ1-1, with D possibly being TRBD1 (5 bases). Germline-derived CDR1 and CDR2 are GTSNPN and SVGIG (reference sequence). The CDR3 consists of 12 residues. With 4 bases removed from V and 4 bases from J, the gap between germline ends came to 10 bases. The CDR3 DNA reads as TGTGCCTGGACAGGGTCGGGCACTGAAGCTTTCTTT. Its translation is CAWTGSGTEAFF. Using reference TRBV30 and TRBJ1-1 for the parts outside the CDR3, the full variable domain is SQTIHQWPATLVQPVGSPLSLECTVEGTSNPNLYWYRQAAGRGLQLLFYSVGIGQISSEVPQNLSASRPQDRQFILSSKKLLLSDSGFYLCAWTGSGTEAFFGQGTRLTVV.

V and J are TRBV6-1 and TRBJ1-5, with D maybe TRBD1 (5 bases). Between the trimmed V and J ends, which lost 3 bases and 7 bases, there was a span of 16 bases. CDR3 length: 15 residues. Germline CDR1 and CDR2: MNHNS and SASEGT. CDR3 in amino acids: CASSDFGTEGQPQHF. The CDR3 nucleotides read TGTGCCAGCAGTGATTTCGGAACGGAGGGGCAGCCCCAGCATTTT.

This clone came up once. The chain is built from TRBV5-5 and TRBJ1-2, with D tentatively TRBD1 (5 bases). This CDR3 contains 14 residues. CDR1 is SGHKS, CDR2 YYEKEE, per germline (reference sequence). Trimming stripped 0 bases from V and 4 bases from J, with 10 bases between. CDR3 region: CASSLGGGSYGYTF. In DNA form, the CDR3 reads TGTGCCAGCAGCTTGGGTGGGGGAAGCTATGGCTACACCTTC.

The V gene is TRBV27, the J gene TRBJ2-7; tentatively, D is TRBD2 (7 bases). The length of the CDR3 is 15 residues. Trimming took 5 bases from V and 5 from J, leaving 19 bases between them. CDR1 and CDR2 from the germline V gene are MNHEY and SMNVEV (reference sequence). The CDR3 DNA reads TGTGCCAGCAGTCCTGCGGGGGCTAGTATCGACGAGCAGTACTTC. Translated, it gives CASSPAGASIDEQYF.

The chain links TRBV7-2 to TRBJ1-5, with a tentative D call TRBD1 (6 bases). Looked up from germline, CDR1 is SGHTA and CDR2 is FQGNSA. Deletions cut 4 bases from V and 7 bases from J, with 11 bases between. The CDR3 spans 13 residues. The DNA of the CDR3 is TGTGCCAGCAGCTCGGACAGAGCCCAGCCCCAGCATTTT. It codes for CASSSDRAQPQHF.

The V call is TRBV19, the J call TRBJ2-2, with TRBD2 identical over 13 bases. This CDR3 comprises 19 residues. V trimming: 3 bases; J trimming: 2 bases; junction bases outside the gene matches: 9. The germline V gene encodes CDR1 LNHDA and CDR2 SQIVND (reference sequence). CDR3 nucleotide sequence: TGTGCCAGTAGTATTGGGACTAGCGGGGCAACCGCAAACACCGGGGAGCTGTTTTTT. Translation gives CASSIGTSGATANTGELFF.

V is TRBV13 and J is TRBJ2-1; D gene uncertain. Trimming removed 3 bases from V and 7 bases from J, with 13 bases in between. The CDR3 length is 14 residues. Germline V gives CDR1 PRHDT, CDR2 FYEKMQ (reference sequence). The CDR3 DNA follows: TGTGCCAGCAGCTTCGACCCGACAAGGAATGAGCAGTTCTTC. Its protein product is CASSFDPTRNEQFF.

This clone has a handful of counts. The chain employs TRBV5-1 and TRBJ1-1, with D possibly matching TRBD1 (6 bases). Germline V lookup: CDR1 SGHRS, CDR2 YFSETQ. The CDR3 is 12 residues long. This chain's CDR3 is CAHRDLNTEAFF. The CDR3 bases are TGCGCTCACAGGGATTTGAACACTGAAGCTTTCTTT.

V is TRBV9 and J is TRBJ2-1, with D perhaps TRBD1 (6 bases). Trimming took 4 bases from V and 0 from J, leaving 14 bases between them. Germline CDR1 is SGDLS and CDR2 is YYNGEE. CDR3 length equals 16 residues. The CDR3 coding sequence is TGTGCCAGCAGCTCTGGGACACCTCGCTCCTACAATGAGCAGTTCTTC. Translation: CASSSGTPRSYNEQFF. The full variable domain, completed using reference TRBV9 and TRBJ2-1, is DSGVTQTPKHLITATGQRVTLRCSPRSGDLSVYWYQQSLDQGLQFLIQYYNGEERAKGNILERFSAQQFPDLHSELNLSSLELGDSALYFCASSSGTPRSYNEQFFGPGTRLTVL.

This chain uses TRBV6-6 with TRBJ2-7, with D tentatively TRBD2 (6 bases). The CDR3 spans 13 residues. Germline CDR1 reads MNHNY; CDR2 reads SVGAGI (reference sequence). Deletions cut 5 bases from V and 4 bases from J, with 12 bases between. CDR3 sequence reads: CASSPPGRYEQYF. The DNA of the CDR3 is TGTGCCAGCAGTCCTCCCGGGAGATACGAGCAGTACTTC.

This sequence joins TRBV10-1 and TRBJ2-3; 8 nucleotides match TRBD1. Germline CDR1 WNHNN, CDR2 SYGVQD (reference sequence). The length of the CDR3 is 15 residues. The J segment lost 4 bases and the V segment lost 2 bases, leaving 5 bases of the junction unmatched. The CDR3 is CASSEKQGVADTQYF. The CDR3 bases are TGCGCCAGCAGTGAGAAACAGGGGGTAGCAGATACGCAGTATTTT.

The chain combines TRBV7-3 with TRBJ2-3, with D tentatively TRBD1 (5 bases). V was pared by 0 bases and J by 6 bases, with 7 bases between. CDR3 length: 13 amino acids. The germline V gene has CDR1 SGHTA and CDR2 FQGTGA. CDR3 bases: TGTGCCAGCAGCTTAACAGGGGTTGATACGCAGTATTTT. This gives the protein CASSLTGVDTQYF.

This clone was detected once. Here the CDR3 reads CASSLGRPTPSYEQYF. The CDR3 DNA reads as TGTGCCAGCAGCTTAGGTCGGCCCACCCCATCCTACGAGCAGTACTTC. V is TRBV5-6 and J is TRBJ2-7, with unresolved D. The germline V gene encodes CDR1 SGHDT and CDR2 YYEEEE. The CDR3 has 16 amino acids. Between the trimmed V and J ends, which lost 2 bases and 1 base, there was a span of 16 bases.

V is TRBV2 and J is TRBJ2-1, with 7 bases fitting TRBD2. V was pared by 4 bases and J by 8 bases, with 8 bases of the junction left unmatched. The germline V gene encodes CDR1 SNHLY and CDR2 FYNNEI. The CDR3 is made up of 14 amino acids. The CDR3 spells CASSVEWGGYEQFF. In DNA form, the CDR3 reads TGTGCCAGCAGTGTAGAGTGGGGGGGGTATGAGCAGTTCTTC.

This chain uses TRBV7-9 with TRBJ1-2; D possibly corresponds to TRBD1 (5 bases). V shed 2 bases and J shed 5 bases, with 18 bases lying between them. Germline CDR1 is SEHNR and CDR2 is FQNEAQ (reference sequence). The CDR3 loop spans 16 amino acids. The CDR3 coding sequence is TGTGCCAGCAGCTTAAGGCAGCCCCTGGGGGATTATGGCTACACCTTC. Its translation is CASSLRQPLGDYGYTF.

The CDR3 region is CASSQGDQGLAGHYEQYF. The DNA for the CDR3 is TGTGCCAGCAGCCAAGGGGATCAAGGACTAGCGGGACACTACGAGCAGTACTTC. The rearrangement links TRBV14 to TRBJ2-7, with TRBD2 matching over 12 bases. The trim removed 1 base at V and 3 bases at J, leaving 10 bases unmatched. In germline, CDR1 is SGHDN, CDR2 FVKESK. The CDR3 has 18 amino acids.

J is TRBJ2-5 and V is TRBV30, with D uncertain. V gave up 2 bases and J gave up 7 bases, with 11 bases separating them. The CDR3 runs to 12 residues. Germline values: CDR1 GTSNPN, CDR2 SVGIG (reference sequence). Here the CDR3 DNA reads TGTGCCTGGAGTTTAATAGGTGGGACCCAGTACTTC. Its translation is CAWSLIGGTQYF.